This is a list of T cell receptor beta chains from one sample in a study of long-term antiretroviral therapy in people with HIV. Here immunoSEQ multiplex PCR was the method, and the copy in TCRdb shows in-frame clones only, minus some. The repertoire consists of approximately 28,000 clones, with roughly 85% occurring once and the leading ten covering about 11%. The source was unsorted PBMCs, collected 0.8 years before starting antiretroviral therapy. The origin of the receptors is a man younger than 30 with HIV. CDR3s include the opening cysteine and the closing phenylalanine or tryptophan. A D gene is named only where the DNA matches it firmly. Only some rows state a clone size, as once, few, many or a class for expanded clones.

CDR3 DNA	CDR3 protein	J gene	D gene	clone size	V gene
TGCAGCGTTGAACCCGGGACAGCGAACTACGAGCAGTACTTC	CSVEPGTANYEQYF	TRBJ2-7	TRBD1	-	TRBV29-1
TGCGCCAGCAGCCAAGCTCAGGGGGCCTACGAGCAGTACTTC	CASSQAQGAYEQYF	TRBJ2-7	TRBD1	-	TRBV4-3
TGTGCCAGCAGCATAGGACAGGGGGCTTTAACGGATCAGTACTTC	CASSIGQGALTDQYF	TRBJ2-4	TRBD1	-	TRBV5-6
TGTGCCAGCAGCTACGGTTTGGCGGGAGGGCCTGAGACCCAGTACTTC	CASSYGLAGGPETQYF	TRBJ2-5	TRBD2	few	TRBV7-9
TGTGCCAGCAGTTCCGGACAGGGTCATGGAGAGACCCAGTACTTC	CASSSGQGHGETQYF	TRBJ2-5	TRBD1	-	TRBV28
TGTGCCAGCAGCCAAAACAGGGGGGGCAACGAGCAGTACTTC	CASSQNRGGNEQYF	TRBJ2-7	-	-	TRBV16
TGTGCCTGGAGTGGAGGGGGGAGCTCCTACGAGCAGTACTTC	CAWSGGGSSYEQYF	TRBJ2-7	-	-	TRBV30
TGCGCCAGCAGCTCGTTGGCGCGGGGGGGCCTAGAGACCCAGTACTTC	CASSSLARGGLETQYF	TRBJ2-5	TRBD2	-	TRBV5-1
TGTGCCAGCAGTTACAATAACAATCAGCCCCAGCATTTT	CASSYNNNQPQHF	TRBJ1-5	-	-	TRBV6-5
TGCGCCAGCAGCCAAGTAAACAGGGGGCCTGGGGCCAACGTCCTGACTTTC	CASSQVNRGPGANVLTF	TRBJ2-6	TRBD1	-	TRBV4-3
TGTGCCAGCAGCTTGTGGGTTGGGGCCAACGTCCTGACTTTC	CASSLWVGANVLTF	TRBJ2-6	-	-	TRBV5-6
TGTGCCAGCAGCTTCCGACGGGGTCAGGAGACCCAGTACTTC	CASSFRRGQETQYF	TRBJ2-5	-	-	TRBV11-1
TGTGCCAGCAGTTCCCCAGGGGGAGGCTACACCTTC	CASSSPGGGYTF	TRBJ1-2	TRBD1	-	TRBV27
TGTGCCAGCAGCACCAATGACAGGGAAGAGACCCAGTACTTC	CASSTNDREETQYF	TRBJ2-5	TRBD1	-	TRBV11-2
TGCGCCAGCAGTGAGTCCCGGGGTGAATCCTACGAGCAGTACTTC	CASSESRGESYEQYF	TRBJ2-7	-	-	TRBV10-1
TGTGCCAGTAGGCAGGCGAACCAGGGAAGGACGGGGCAAGCTTTCTTT	CASRQANQGRTGQAFF	TRBJ1-1	-	-	TRBV19
TGCGCCAGCAGCACGAATGAAGAGACCCAGTACTTC	CASSTNEETQYF	TRBJ2-5	-	-	TRBV5-1
TGTGCCAGCAGCTTTGGTACAGCTGGAAACACCATATATTTT	CASSFGTAGNTIYF	TRBJ1-3	-	-	TRBV5-4
TGTGCCAGCAGCTCGACGTCGGTCGAAGCTTTCTTT	CASSSTSVEAFF	TRBJ1-1	-	-	TRBV7-9
TGTGCCAGCAGCCCCCCCTTATTGTACGAGCAGTACTTC	CASSPPLLYEQYF	TRBJ2-7	-	few	TRBV7-9
TGTGCTAGTTCACATTCGCACCAAGAGACCCAGTACTTC	CASSHSHQETQYF	TRBJ2-5	-	-	TRBV12-5
TGCAGCGTGCAACCTAGCGGGGGAGGAATCTACGAGCAGTACTTC	CSVQPSGGGIYEQYF	TRBJ2-7	TRBD2	-	TRBV29-1
TGCGCCAGCAGCCAAGGGGGCCCAGCTAACACTGAAGCTTTCTTT	CASSQGGPANTEAFF	TRBJ1-1	-	medium-sized	TRBV4-1
TGCGCCAGCAGCCCGGGGAATAATCAGCCCCAGCATTTT	CASSPGNNQPQHF	TRBJ1-5	-	-	TRBV4-3
TGTGCCAGCAGTGAACCGGGAGCTAACTATGGCTACACCTTC	CASSEPGANYGYTF	TRBJ1-2	-	-	TRBV6-1
TGTGCCAGCAGCTTGGGCAAGGGGGAGACCCAGTACTTC	CASSLGKGETQYF	TRBJ2-5	-	-	TRBV7-3
TGTGCCAGCAGTGAACATAGTTACGAGCAGTACTTC	CASSEHSYEQYF	TRBJ2-7	-	once	TRBV6-1
TGCGCCAGCAGCTTGGAGCTAGAAAAAAGCACAGATACGCAGTATTTT	CASSLELEKSTDTQYF	TRBJ2-3	-	-	TRBV5-1
TGTGCCAGCACCTCTAGCGGGGGGGCCGCCGGGGAGCTGTTTTTT	CASTSSGGAAGELFF	TRBJ2-2	TRBD2	-	TRBV2
TGTGCCTGGAGTGGACAGGGTTACGAGCAGTACTTC	CAWSGQGYEQYF	TRBJ2-7	TRBD1	-	TRBV30
TGTGCCATCCTGGCGGGAGGGGAGGTGGAGCAGTACTTC	CAILAGGEVEQYF	TRBJ2-7	TRBD2	-	TRBV10-3
TGTGCCAGCAGCTCGGGAGAATGGGGTGGCTACACCTTC	CASSSGEWGGYTF	TRBJ1-2	-	-	TRBV7-8
TGTGCCAGCAGCTTAGGACTAGCGCCCGTCGAAGGCTACGAGCAGTACTTC	CASSLGLAPVEGYEQYF	TRBJ2-7	TRBD2	once	TRBV7-8
TGTGCCAGCAGTTTGGGAGGGGCGAACACTGAAGCTTTCTTT	CASSLGGANTEAFF	TRBJ1-1	-	-	TRBV27
TGTGCCAGCAGGACTAGTGTGGAGACCCAGTACTTC	CASRTSVETQYF	TRBJ2-5	-	-	TRBV2
TGTGCCAGCTACAGACTAGCGGGGGGTAGTCGTTGTGTCTACGAGCAGTACTTC	CASYRLAGGSRCVYEQYF	TRBJ2-7	TRBD2	-	TRBV25-1
TGCGCCAGCAGCTTGGCCGCGGGGGCGAGGACTGAAGCTTTCTTT	CASSLAAGARTEAFF	TRBJ1-1	-	-	TRBV5-1
TGTGCCAGCAGTGGGCGGGACACCCAGGGCACTGAAGCTTTCTTT	CASSGRDTQGTEAFF	TRBJ1-1	-	-	TRBV25-1
TGTGCCAGCAGCTTTTTCGACAAAAACACCATATATTTT	CASSFFDKNTIYF	TRBJ1-3	-	-	TRBV5-6
TGTGCCAGCACCCCGGGCAGCAACTATGGCTACACCTTC	CASTPGSNYGYTF	TRBJ1-2	-	once	TRBV6-5
TGCAGCGTTGAAGTCGAAAGCTCCTACGAGCAGTACTTC	CSVEVESSYEQYF	TRBJ2-7	-	-	TRBV29-1
TGTGCCAGCAGTTTTGGGACTAGCGGGAGGGCCATTTACGAGCAGTACTTC	CASSFGTSGRAIYEQYF	TRBJ2-7	TRBD2	-	TRBV7-2
TGTGCCAGCAGCTTTTGGCAGGGAGTGGTTCCGAACACTGAAGCTTTCTTT	CASSFWQGVVPNTEAFF	TRBJ1-1	-	-	TRBV5-7
TGTGCCAGCAGTCCCAGGGGCCACACCGGGGAGCTGTTTTTT	CASSPRGHTGELFF	TRBJ2-2	-	-	TRBV6-5
TGCGCCAGCAGCCAAGTTCTCTGGGCTCCCAGCAAAGCCAAAAACATTCAGTACTTC	CASSQVLWAPSKAKNIQYF	TRBJ2-4	-	-	TRBV4-3
TGTGCCAGCAGTGACTCTAGCTCTGGGGCCAACGTCCTGACTTTC	CASSDSSSGANVLTF	TRBJ2-6	-	once	TRBV6-4
TGTGCCAGCAGCGTGGGCAGGGGGGCCTACGAGCAGTACTTC	CASSVGRGAYEQYF	TRBJ2-7	-	-	TRBV27
TGTGCCTGGACACGGGCAGGAATCTACGAGCAGTACTTC	CAWTRAGIYEQYF	TRBJ2-7	-	-	TRBV30
TGTGCCAGCAGCTTACCGGGGACAAGGCGTGAAGCTTTCTTT	CASSLPGTRREAFF	TRBJ1-1	-	-	TRBV7-8
TGTGCCAGCAGTTTAGGGCGGGAGTTTGGTGAGCAGTTCTTC	CASSLGREFGEQFF	TRBJ2-1	TRBD2	-	TRBV27
TGTGCCAGCAGCCAAAGGGACTCCGCCTACGAGCAGTACTTC	CASSQRDSAYEQYF	TRBJ2-7	-	-	TRBV14
TGTGCCAGCAGTTGGGACCGTGGCTACACCTTC	CASSWDRGYTF	TRBJ1-2	-	-	TRBV25-1
TGTGCCAGCAGCTGGGCGGAGCGGGGAGCTTACGAGCAGTACTTC	CASSWAERGAYEQYF	TRBJ2-7	TRBD2	-	TRBV5-6